This T cell receptor (beta chain) was identified in a study of beta chain features in type 1 diabetes. The investigators reverse transcribed all of the isolated RNA, so they sequenced expressed TCRB transcripts. Profiling relied on immunoSEQ multiplex PCR, and the TCRdb table lists in-frame clones only, not all of them. Of roughly 730,000 clones detected, 10% to 15% appear once; the ten largest clones hold approximately 0.022%. After removal of 1 base from V and 7 bases from J, the junction contained 8 bases not matched to a gene. CDR1 and CDR2 from the germline V gene are SQVTM and ANQGSEA. The CDR3 contains 15 residues. Post-sort purity exceeded 95% for all sorted populations. For this clone: Antigen unknown.

General study findings and limits: It was possible that PCR favored shorter templates, equally so in patients and controls. Researchers report that Type 1 diabetes patients had moderately but significantly shorter TCRB CDR3s across all four CD4+ subsets. A definitive answer on HLA type influencing TCRB rearrangement was not reached here.

The TCR sequence derives from a man between 18 and 29 years old with type 1 diabetes. Sequenced input: naive CD4+ T cells from blood. The chain couples TRBV29-1 to TRBJ2-1; 9 bases align to TRBD1. The CDR3 reads CSVEGGQGFGNEQFF. CDR3 DNA: TGCAGCGTTGAAGGCGGACAGGGGTTCGGGAATGAGCAGTTCTTC.